Shown below are 7 T cell receptor beta chains from a single sample sequenced in a study of shared clonotypes between healthy human individuals. This table comes from immunoSEQ multiplex PCR, and its TCRdb copy is limited to in-frame clones, with some not included. The table shows 1.4 million to 1.5 million clones, with around 95% occurring only once. Sequenced input: naive CD4+ T cells sorted from blood. The subset was: CD45RA+ positively selected. All receptors come from a man younger than 45 in good health.

Concerning this clone itself: Relative to the germline gene, one junction end is altered; a read error may explain this. The V gene is TRBV5-1, the J gene TRBJ1-1; D remains unclear. Germline values: CDR1 SGHRS, CDR2 YFSETQ. The CDR3 has 14 residues. The CDR3: CASTLGTRGTEAFF. CDR3 bases: TGCGCCAGCACCTTGGGCACGCGGGGCACTGAAGCTTTCTTT.

The rearrangement uses TRBV28 and TRBJ1-1; 7 bases are a match to TRBD1. CDR1 is MDHEN, CDR2 SYDVKM, per germline. The junction had 5 bases not matched to a gene; V was cut back by 6 bases and J by 7 bases. The length of the CDR3 is 12 residues. CDR3 DNA sequence: TGTGCCAGCAGCCGGGGACAGCGTGAAGCTTTCTTT. The encoded protein is CASSRGQREAFF. Based on the CDR3 plus reference TRBV28 and TRBJ1-1, the full variable domain is DVKVTQSSRYLVKRTGEKVFLECVQDMDHENMFWYRQDPGLGLRLIYFSYDVKMKEKGDIPEGYSVSREKKERFSLILESASTNQTSMYLCASSRGQREAFFGQGTRLTVV.

The chain is built from TRBV5-4 and TRBJ2-7; D unresolved. The CDR3 spans 11 residues. V lost 4 bases and J lost 5, with 7 bases in between. The germline CDR1 and CDR2 sequences are SGHNT and YYREEE (reference sequence). As DNA, the CDR3 is TGTGCCAGCAGCGGCCCCAACGAGCAGTACTTC. It specifies CASSGPNEQYF.

V is TRBV27 and J is TRBJ2-3; 9 positions match TRBD2. The CDR3 is 15 amino acids. Trimming cost V 6 bases and J 0 bases; bases outside gene matches: 4. Germline CDR1 MNHEY, CDR2 SMNVEV (reference sequence). The CDR3 DNA sequence: TGTGCCAGCAGAGTGACTAGCGGTAGCACAGATACGCAGTATTTT. Its protein is CASRVTSGSTDTQYF.

The chain carries TRBV5-1 and TRBJ2-7, with TRBD2 matching over 7 bases. CDR1 is SGHRS and CDR2 is YFSETQ in the germline V gene. The J segment lost 0 bases and the V segment lost 2 bases, leaving 5 bases of the junction unmatched. The CDR3 is 15 residues long. The CDR3 sequence is CASSFLREDSYEQYF. CDR3 in DNA: TGCGCCAGCAGCTTTCTACGGGAGGACTCCTACGAGCAGTACTTC.

This clone was picked up one time. The chain carries TRBV4-1 and TRBJ1-4; weak D call: TRBD1 (6 bases). The CDR3 has 15 amino acids. Trimming removed 2 bases at V and 6 bases at J, with 13 bases between. Germline V lookup: CDR1 MGHRA, CDR2 YSYEKL. This CDR3 reads CASSQPTGRDEKLFF. The CDR3 coding sequence is TGCGCCAGCAGCCAACCCACAGGGAGAGATGAAAAACTGTTTTTT.

In DNA, the CDR3 is TGTGCCAGCAGTTACCCTGACCAGCCCCAGCATTTT. Protein sequence: CASSYPDQPQHF. The chain joins TRBV6-6 to TRBJ1-5; no definite D call. V shed 2 bases and J shed 7 bases, with 6 bases lying between them. CDR3 length: 12 amino acids. Looked up from germline, CDR1 is MNHNY and CDR2 is SVGAGI (reference sequence).